The 18 T cell receptor beta chains given below trace back to one sample, sequenced in a study of early T cells in non-severe SARS-CoV-2 infection. TCRdb re-called the 5' RACE reads through MiXCR, storing one row per CDR3 protein. The sample shows just over 95,000 distinct CDR3 sequences, approximately 10% of them seen only once. The input for sequencing was whole blood, taken at baseline. These receptor sequences come from an adult who was a healthcare worker with PCR-confirmed SARS-CoV-2 infection or an uninfected control (not recorded which).

The genes are TRBV7-2 and TRBJ2-1; D is ambiguous. The CDR3 spans 15 residues. V gave up 6 bases and J gave up 0 bases, with 12 bases separating them. Germline V gives CDR1 SGHTA, CDR2 FQGNSA. The CDR3 region has the DNA TGTGCCAGCAGGTTGGCAGTGGACTCCTACAATGAGCAGTTCTTC. This encodes CASRLAVDSYNEQFF.

The chain uses TRBV7-9 and TRBJ2-7; D gene uncertain. CDR1 and CDR2 (germline): SEHNR, FQNEAQ (reference sequence). The length of the CDR3 is 12 residues. Trimming removed 3 bases at V and 5 bases at J, with 8 bases between. The CDR3 region is CASSFMSHEQYF. CDR3 nucleotide sequence: TGTGCCAGCAGCTTCATGTCCCACGAGCAGTACTTC. The whole variable domain, remainder taken from reference TRBV7-9 and TRBJ2-7, is DTGVSQNPRHKITKRGQNVTFRCDPISEHNRLYWYRQTLGQGPEFLTYFQNEAQLEKSRLLSDRFSAERPKGSFSTLEIQRTEQGDSAMYLCASSFMSHEQYFGPGTRLTVT.

This clonotype was counted a few times. The genes are TRBV19 and TRBJ1-5; TRBD1 is a possible D gene (5 bases). This CDR3 is 14 amino acids long. Trimming left V 3 bases short and J 3 bases short, with 9 bases between. Per germline, CDR1 LNHDA and CDR2 SQIVND (reference sequence). The CDR3 reads CASSIGQVNQPQHF. CDR3 bases: TGTGCCAGTAGTATCGGACAAGTCAATCAGCCCCAGCATTTT.

This clonotype has a count of ten or more. The J gene is TRBJ2-1, the V gene TRBV7-2; TRBD1 matches 7 bases. The CDR3 spans 16 residues. CDR1 and CDR2 from the germline V gene are SGHTA and FQGNSA. The trim removed 4 bases at V and 0 bases at J, leaving 6 bases unmatched. In nucleotides, the CDR3 is TGTGCCAGCAGCTCAGACAGGGCGAGCTCCTACAATGAGCAGTTCTTC. Amino acid sequence: CASSSDRASSYNEQFF.

The V call is TRBV7-8, the J call TRBJ2-7, with D possibly being TRBD1 (5 bases). This CDR3 contains 14 residues. Germline loops: CDR1 SGHVS, CDR2 FQNEAQ. V was pared by 6 bases and J by 3 bases, with 15 bases between. CDR3: CASRTDSPGYEQYF. CDR3 in DNA: TGTGCCAGCAGAACCGACAGTCCCGGCTACGAGCAGTACTTC. The full variable domain, completed using reference TRBV7-8 and TRBJ2-7, is GAGVSQSPRYKVAKRGQDVALRCDPISGHVSLFWYQQALGQGPEFLTYFQNEAQLDKSGLPSDRFFAERPEGSVSTLKIQRTQQEDSAVYLCASRTDSPGYEQYFGPGTRLTVT.

The chain links TRBV30 to TRBJ2-7; TRBD2 aligns across 13 bases. The CDR3 contains 14 residues. The trim removed 5 bases at V and 5 bases at J, leaving 6 bases unmatched. Germline values: CDR1 GTSNPN, CDR2 SVGIG (reference sequence). In DNA, the CDR3 is TGTGCCTGGGGCCCCGGACTAGCGGGAGACGAGCAGTACTTC. It codes for CAWGPGLAGDEQYF.

This clonotype has just a few counts. V usage is TRBV29-1 and J usage is TRBJ2-1, with D maybe TRBD2 (6 bases). Trimming removed 0 bases from V and 4 bases from J, with 16 bases in between. This CDR3 is built from 16 residues. The germline CDR1 and CDR2 sequences are SQVTM and ANQGSEA. The DNA of the CDR3 is TGCAGCGTTGAAGATCTTCCGGGAGCTGCGTACAATGAGCAGTTCTTC. Translated, it gives CSVEDLPGAAYNEQFF.

In its sample, this clonotype was seen a few times. The chain joins TRBV20-1 to TRBJ2-2; a weak D match, TRBD2 (6 bases). Trimming left V 1 base short and J 4 bases short, with 13 bases between. CDR3 length: 15 residues. Germline V CDR1 and CDR2: DFQATT, SNEGSKA (reference sequence). The CDR3 region is CSARAPQAGTGELFF. The CDR3 DNA reads as TGCAGTGCTAGAGCCCCGCAAGCGGGCACCGGGGAGCTGTTTTTT.

This clonotype came up a few times. This chain links TRBV12-3 or TRBV12-4 with TRBJ1-6; D gene uncertain. V was pared by 6 bases and J by 9 bases, with 9 bases between. This CDR3 region has 12 residues. This chain's CDR3 is CASSDRPSPLHF. The CDR3 DNA sequence: TGTGCCAGCAGCGACCGTCCTTCACCCCTCCACTTT.

The sample holds many counts of this clonotype. The rearrangement links TRBV7-6 to TRBJ2-5; D is perhaps TRBD1 (6 bases). The CDR3 consists of 14 residues. Germline values: CDR1 SGHVS, CDR2 FNYEAQ. V gave up 5 bases and J gave up 4 bases, with 14 bases separating them. The CDR3, as DNA: TGTGCCAGCAGCCGACAGGAACAGGGAGAGACCCAGTACTTC. Protein: CASSRQEQGETQYF. Looking up the rest from reference TRBV7-6 and TRBJ2-5 gives the full variable domain: GAGVSQSPRYKVTKRGQDVALRCDPISGHVSLYWYRQALGQGPEFLTYFNYEAQQDKSGLPNDRFSAERPEGSISTLTIQRTEQRDSAMYRCASSRQEQGETQYFGPGTRLLVL.

The gene calls are TRBV7-2 and TRBJ2-1; 9 bases match TRBD2. Trimming cost V 3 bases and J 6 bases; bases outside gene matches: 3. The CDR3 extends over 14 amino acids. Germline CDR1 reads SGHTA; CDR2 reads FQGNSA. The CDR3 sequence: CASSFLAGINEQFF. DNA for the CDR3: TGTGCCAGCAGCTTTCTAGCGGGAATCAATGAGCAGTTCTTC.

There are many counts of this clonotype. The chain combines TRBV7-8 with TRBJ2-1; D is unresolved. CDR1 SGHVS and CDR2 FQNEAQ come from the germline V gene. The CDR3 runs 13 residues. V lost 1 base and J lost 6, with 7 bases in between. DNA for the CDR3: TGTGCCAGCAGCTTAGTTCGCTTCAATGAGCAGTTCTTC. Translation: CASSLVRFNEQFF.

The sample holds many counts of this clonotype. This rearrangement joins TRBV10-3 to TRBJ2-4; D perhaps matches TRBD1 (5 bases). Germline V gene sequence: CDR1 ENHRY, CDR2 SYGVKD. The V and J ends lost 3 bases and 0 bases respectively, with 18 bases between them. This CDR3 is 18 amino acids long. CDR3 amino acids: CAISDVAPRQIAKNIQYF. The CDR3 DNA reads TGTGCCATCAGTGACGTGGCACCGAGACAGATAGCCAAAAACATTCAGTACTTC.

This clonotype showed up just a few times. This chain uses TRBV15 with TRBJ2-1; the D call may be TRBD1 or TRBD2 (5 bases each). Germline V lookup: CDR1 LNHNV, CDR2 YYDKDF (reference sequence). The CDR3 consists of 13 residues. V was pared by 5 bases and J by 9 bases, with 14 bases between. The CDR3 DNA follows: TGTGCCACCAGCTTCCAGGGTGAGGGTGAGCAGTTCTTC. Translation gives CATSFQGEGEQFF.

The sample holds many counts of this clonotype. The rearrangement joins TRBV4-3 to TRBJ2-4, with 9 bases lining up with TRBD1. With V trimmed by 3 bases and J by 9 bases, 6 bases remained unmatched. The CDR3 sequence is 14 residues long. From germline, CDR1 is LGHNA and CDR2 YSLEER. The CDR3 reads CASSQAGTGTIQYF. CDR3 DNA: TGCGCCAGCAGCCAGGCCGGGACAGGGACCATTCAGTACTTC.

This clonotype was seen more than once but under ten times. The chain couples TRBV11-1 to TRBJ2-2; no clear D gene. CDR3 length equals 14 residues. Trimming shortened V by 1 base and J by 5 bases, and 8 bases separated the two germline ends. The germline CDR1 and CDR2 sequences are SGHAT and FQDESV (reference sequence). The CDR3 sequence is CASSLVSQTGELFF. The CDR3 nucleotides are TGTGCCAGCAGCTTAGTCTCCCAAACCGGGGAGCTGTTTTTT.

CDR3 nucleotide sequence: TGTGCCACACGGGACGAAAGTAACTACAATGAGCAGTTCTTC. Translation gives CATRDESNYNEQFF. The J gene is TRBJ2-1, the V gene TRBV6-5; D may match TRBD1 or TRBD2 (5 bases each). The V end lost 10 bases, the J end lost 3 bases, and 16 bases lay between the germline ends. CDR1 is MNHEY and CDR2 is SVGAGI in the germline V gene. There are 14 residues in the CDR3.

This clonotype was found many times. The chain employs TRBV5-4 and TRBJ2-1; D is undetermined. This CDR3 has 13 amino acids. V was trimmed by 3 bases and J by 7 bases, leaving 11 bases between them. Germline V gene sequence: CDR1 SGHNT, CDR2 YYREEE (reference sequence). Here the CDR3 DNA reads TGTGCCAGCAGCTCAGTTATCGGTAATGAGCAGTTCTTC. Amino acid sequence: CASSSVIGNEQFF.